A single sample is the source of the 21 T cell receptor beta chains below, sequenced in a study of tumor-infiltrating lymphocytes in localized non-small cell lung cancer. Assay used: immunoSEQ multiplex PCR; TCRdb lists only in-frame clones, some missing. The data hold approximately 3,000 clones, with around 40% observed a single time. What was sequenced was uninvolved lung tissue not adjacent to the tumor. These receptors all stem from a human donor with non-small cell lung cancer.

The chain uses TRBV5-1 and TRBJ2-3, with TRBD1 matching 8 bases. Trimming took 1 base from V and 5 from J; bases not matched to a gene: 9. This CDR3 comprises 16 residues. Germline-derived CDR1 and CDR2 are SGHRS and YFSETQ. This CDR3 reads CASSLRDRSLQDTQYF. CDR3 bases: TGCGCCAGCAGCTTGAGGGACAGGAGTCTACAAGATACGCAGTATTTT.

The V gene is TRBV30, the J gene TRBJ2-5; D tentatively reads TRBD1 or TRBD2 (5 bases each). This CDR3 has 13 amino acids. Germline CDR1 is GTSNPN and CDR2 is SVGIG (reference sequence). V was trimmed by 4 bases and J by 8 bases, leaving 17 bases between them. The CDR3 loop is CAWTPQGTVTQYF. CDR3 DNA: TGTGCCTGGACCCCGCAAGGGACGGTAACCCAGTACTTC.

The chain recombines TRBV28 with TRBJ2-1; a possible D gene is TRBD2 (6 bases). Looked up from germline, CDR1 is MDHEN and CDR2 is SYDVKM. The V end lost 10 bases, the J end lost 11 bases, and 15 bases lay between the germline ends. CDR3 length: 11 residues. CDR3 bases: TGTGCCACCTATAGCGGTGTCAAGCAGTTCTTC. Protein product: CATYSGVKQFF.

To note about this clone: A clone one base away is much larger, so this may be a read error. This chain connects TRBV5-4 to TRBJ2-5; a weak D match, TRBD2 (5 bases). The V end lost 4 bases, the J end lost 5 bases, and 21 bases lay between the germline ends. Germline assignment: CDR1 SGHNT and CDR2 YYREEE (reference sequence). CDR3 length: 16 amino acids. CDR3: CASSQELWVEGETQYF. In nucleotides, the CDR3 is TGTGCCAGCAGCCAAGAATTATGGGTTGAGGGCGAGACCCAGTACTTC.

This clone was counted once. This rearrangement joins TRBV29-1 to TRBJ2-1, with 8 bases fitting TRBD1. This CDR3 is 13 amino acids long. J gave up 3 bases and V 4 bases, and 2 bases lay outside the gene matches. Germline V lookup: CDR1 SQVTM, CDR2 ANQGSEA. The CDR3 DNA reads as TGCAGCGTTGTTGGGACAGGCTACAATGAGCAGTTCTTC. This translates into CSVVGTGYNEQFF.

This clone rates as medium-sized. V is TRBV2 and J is TRBJ2-5; no clear D gene. CDR1 is SNHLY and CDR2 is FYNNEI in the germline V gene. There are 14 residues in the CDR3. V gave up 7 bases and J gave up 1 base, with 13 bases separating them. CDR3 sequence reads: CASKDGLSQETQYF. The CDR3 coding sequence is TGTGCCAGCAAAGATGGGCTATCCCAAGAGACCCAGTACTTC.

The sample holds a few counts of this clone. V usage is TRBV7-2 and J usage is TRBJ1-4, with D unclear. Trimming left V 1 base short and J 2 bases short, with 14 bases between. CDR3 length: 17 residues. Germline assignment: CDR1 SGHTA and CDR2 FQGNSA. For the CDR3, the DNA is TGTGCCAGCAGCTTAGAACGGGCGGATGGGACTAATGAAAAACTGTTTTTT. Translated: CASSLERADGTNEKLFF.

This clone is deemed medium-sized. The chain combines TRBV15 with TRBJ2-2; possible D gene TRBD1, 5 bases. Germline CDR1 LNHNV, CDR2 YYDKDF (reference sequence). With 3 bases removed from V and 4 bases from J, the gap between germline ends came to 12 bases. The CDR3 is made up of 15 amino acids. The CDR3 loop reads CATSSPDRPTGELFF. CDR3 nucleotides: TGTGCCACCAGCAGTCCCGACAGACCCACCGGGGAGCTGTTTTTT.

V and J are TRBV2 and TRBJ2-3, with D uncertain. With 3 bases removed from V and 2 bases from J, the gap between germline ends came to 6 bases. This CDR3 spans 13 amino acids. Germline lookup yields CDR1 SNHLY and CDR2 FYNNEI. This CDR3 is CASSEEYTDTQYF. The CDR3 coding sequence is TGTGCCAGCAGTGAGGAATACACAGATACGCAGTATTTT. The full variable domain, completed using reference TRBV2 and TRBJ2-3, is EPEVTQTPSHQVTQMGQEVILRCVPISNHLYFYWYRQILGQKVEFLVSFYNNEISEKSEIFDDQFSVERPDGSNFTLKIRSTKLEDSAMYFCASSEEYTDTQYFGPGTRLTVL.

The sample holds one count of this clone. The chain employs TRBV7-2 and TRBJ1-2; D gene unclear. Trimming cost V 6 bases and J 4 bases, with 18 bases left between them. The germline gives CDR1 SGHTA, CDR2 FQGNSA. This CDR3 contains 15 residues. CDR3 nucleotide sequence: TGTGCCAGCAGGGATCCGCCTCCAAGAAGCTATGGCTACACCTTC. Translation: CASRDPPPRSYGYTF.

In its sample, this clone is medium-sized. CDR3: CASSVSHSANVLTF. The CDR3 coding sequence is TGTGCCAGCAGCGTAAGCCACTCGGCCAACGTCCTGACTTTC. The chain links TRBV9 to TRBJ2-6; D not resolved. The CDR3 spans 14 residues. With 1 base removed from V and 6 bases from J, the gap between germline ends came to 8 bases. Germline V lookup: CDR1 SGDLS, CDR2 YYNGEE.

This chain connects TRBV19 to TRBJ2-5; 7 bases line up with TRBD2. J gave up 5 bases and V 9 bases, and 15 bases lay outside the gene matches. Germline V gene lookup returns CDR1 LNHDA and CDR2 SQIVND (reference sequence). The CDR3 has 15 amino acids. CDR3 sequence: CASSGGGSGQETQYF. CDR3 in DNA: TGTGCCAGCTCTGGGGGAGGGAGTGGGCAGGAGACCCAGTACTTC.

V gene TRBV7-2 combines with J gene TRBJ2-1; D not resolved. From germline, CDR1 is SGHTA and CDR2 FQGNSA. The CDR3 runs to 15 residues. Trimming took off 1 base at V and 7 bases at J, with 14 bases between the two ends. The CDR3 nucleotides read TGTGCCAGCAGCTTAGTCGCGACCTCATCTAATGAGCAGTTCTTC. This gives the protein CASSLVATSSNEQFF.

CDR3 residues: CSVGGEREPYEQYF. CDR3 nucleotides: TGCAGCGTTGGGGGGGAGCGGGAGCCCTACGAGCAGTACTTC. The V call is TRBV29-1, the J call TRBJ2-7; 8 bases are a match to TRBD2. V was pared by 4 bases and J by 2 bases, with 7 bases of the junction left unmatched. Germline assignment: CDR1 SQVTM and CDR2 ANQGSEA. The CDR3 totals 14 residues.

By share, this clone counts as medium-sized. The chain carries TRBV5-1 and TRBJ2-7; weak D call: TRBD1 (6 bases). Trimming took off 8 bases at V and 6 bases at J, with 18 bases between the two ends. Germline V CDR1 and CDR2: SGHRS, YFSETQ. CDR3 length: 13 amino acids. The CDR3 is CARRGWTRVEQYV. The CDR3 DNA reads TGCGCCAGAAGGGGGTGGACGCGTGTCGAGCAGTACGTC.

The chain has TRBV15 and TRBJ1-2, with a tentative D call TRBD1 (5 bases). V was trimmed by 2 bases and J by 0 bases, leaving 13 bases between them. Germline loops: CDR1 LNHNV, CDR2 YYDKDF (reference sequence). The CDR3 has 16 amino acids. CDR3 sequence: CATSRFGGGTNYGYTF. The CDR3 DNA is TGTGCCACCAGCAGATTCGGGGGAGGGACTAACTATGGCTACACCTTC.

The V gene is TRBV6-5, the J gene TRBJ2-5; 9 nucleotides align to TRBD2. The ends lost 2 bases at V and 5 bases at J; junction bases unmatched: 9. Germline V gene lookup returns CDR1 MNHEY and CDR2 SVGAGI. This CDR3 is 16 amino acids long. DNA of the CDR3: TGTGCCAGCAGTTACCAAGGCGGGAGGGCCGGGGAGACCCAGTACTTC. This gives the protein CASSYQGGRAGETQYF.

V gene TRBV7-3 combines with J gene TRBJ2-2; the D is unclear. Looked up from germline, CDR1 is SGHTA and CDR2 is FQGTGA. The CDR3 has 11 amino acids. Deletions cut 4 bases from V and 6 bases from J, with 3 bases between. The CDR3 nucleotides read TGTGCCAGCAGCTCCCCCGGGGAGCTGTTTTTT. It yields the protein CASSSPGELFF.

This clone came up a few times. This rearrangement joins TRBV19 to TRBJ2-7; 8 positions agree with TRBD1. The CDR3 is made up of 13 amino acids. With V trimmed by 4 bases and J by 6 bases, 5 bases remained unmatched. Germline assignment: CDR1 LNHDA and CDR2 SQIVND (reference sequence). CDR3 sequence: CASSTGGHLEQYF. The CDR3 bases are TGTGCCAGTAGTACAGGGGGCCACCTCGAGCAGTACTTC. Supplemented by reference TRBV19 and TRBJ2-7, the full variable domain reads DGGITQSPKYLFRKEGQNVTLSCEQNLNHDAMYWYRQDPGQGLRLIYYSQIVNDFQKGDIAEGYSVSREKKESFPLTVTSAQKNPTAFYLCASSTGGHLEQYFGPGTRLTVT.

The chain is built from TRBV6-5 and TRBJ2-3; no clear D gene. Trimming stripped 4 bases from V and 6 bases from J, with 11 bases between. Germline assignment: CDR1 MNHEY and CDR2 SVGAGI. CDR3 length: 13 residues. The CDR3 coding sequence is TGTGCCAGCAGTTTACAAGTCGGCGATACGCAGTATTTT. It specifies CASSLQVGDTQYF.

V is TRBV6-6 and J is TRBJ1-2, with TRBD1 matching 9 bases. CDR1 MNHNY and CDR2 SVGAGI come from the germline V gene (reference sequence). The trim removed 5 bases at V and 7 bases at J, leaving 5 bases unmatched. This CDR3 comprises 13 residues. DNA for the CDR3: TGTGCCAGCAGTGGAGGGACAGGGCCTGGCTACACCTTC. This codes for CASSGGTGPGYTF.